The source of this T cell receptor (beta chain) is a study of shared clonotypes between healthy human individuals. Study information: With ages of 18 to 49, the donors were two women and a few men. Whole-study results and caveats: Tissues were not sampled, only blood, and their repertoires likely differ.

This clone was recorded once. Its antigen is not identified. The CDR3 has 15 amino acids. CDR1 and CDR2 from the germline V gene are LGHNA and YSLEER. V shed 1 base and J shed 4 bases, with 13 bases lying between them. Only CD45RO-negative cells positively selected for CCR7 counted as naive CD8 cells, so terminally differentiated effector memory CD45RA+ cells were excluded. Profiling relied on immunoSEQ multiplex PCR, and the TCRdb table lists in-frame clones only, not all of them. Found here are around 2.1 million clones, approximately 94% of them singletons; the top ten hold 1.5% to 2%. The receptor's source is a man younger than 35 in good health. Some clones in this sample may be carry-over from other donors' samples. Sequencing input: naive CD8+ T cells from PBMCs. The gene calls are TRBV4-3 and TRBJ1-1, with unresolved D. The CDR3 DNA reads as TGCGCCAGCAGCCAAGGAGGCGGCTTGGGCACTGAAGCTTTCTTT. Its translation: CASSQGGGLGTEAFF.